This T cell receptor beta chain appears in the sequencing data of a study of T-cell reconstitution after alpha-beta-depleted transplantation in children. Findings and limits, study-wide: Where some patients showed high TCRbeta diversity at day 60, it came from recipient T cells and thymic progenitors that had survived. T-cell numbers and diversity, one year after transplant, stemmed largely from T cells that were newly produced. The origin of alpha-beta T cells about two months after transplant was reportedly several hundred expanded graft clones.

The germline V gene has CDR1 SGHRS and CDR2 YFSETQ. This CDR3 is 14 amino acids long. V was pared by 2 bases and J by 4 bases, with 5 bases of the junction left unmatched. It was with unique molecular identifiers that the TCRbeta library was prepared. TCRdb fed the PCR reads into MiXCR, producing one record per CDR3 protein. The table records around 700,000 distinct CDR3 sequences, approximately 14% of them present only once. Of note for this clonotype: Its antigen is still unknown.

This chain uses TRBV5-1 with TRBJ2-5; 7 bases match TRBD1. The TCR originated in a girl aged 2-10 years with congenital amegakaryocytic thrombocytopenia, due to receive a stem cell transplant. The sample consisted of PBMCs, taken before TCRalphabeta/CD19-depleted stem cell transplant. CDR3 sequence reads: CASSFDRVTETQYF. The CDR3 nucleotides are TGCGCCAGCAGCTTCGACAGGGTCACAGAGACCCAGTACTTC.